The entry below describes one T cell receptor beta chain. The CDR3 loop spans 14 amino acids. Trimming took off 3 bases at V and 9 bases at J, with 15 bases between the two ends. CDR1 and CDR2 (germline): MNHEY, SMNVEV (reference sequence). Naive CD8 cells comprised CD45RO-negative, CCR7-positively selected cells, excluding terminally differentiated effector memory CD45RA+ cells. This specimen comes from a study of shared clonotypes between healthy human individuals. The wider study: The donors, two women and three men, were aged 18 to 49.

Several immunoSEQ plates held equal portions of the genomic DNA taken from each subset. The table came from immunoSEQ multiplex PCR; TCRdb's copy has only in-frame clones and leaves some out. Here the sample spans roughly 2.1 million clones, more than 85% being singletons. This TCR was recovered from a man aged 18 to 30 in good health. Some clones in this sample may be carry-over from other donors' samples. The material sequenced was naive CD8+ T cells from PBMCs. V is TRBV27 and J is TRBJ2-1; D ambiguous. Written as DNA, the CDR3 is TGTGCCAGCAGTTTGGAGCCGGCCGGGTTTGAGCAGTTCTTC. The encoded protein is CASSLEPAGFEQFF.